The 25 T cell receptor beta chains presented below share a single source sample, sequenced in a study of human T cells and chemical hapten exposure. A single record per CDR3 protein comes from TCRdb applying MiXCR to the RACE reads. The table records tens of thousands of distinct CDR3 sequences, 9.8% of them present only once. Specified time point: patch test 1, 2 weeks after DPC sensitization. The treatment here: therapeutic diphenylcyclopropenone sensitization with weekly scalp DPC. The sample consisted of whole blood, taken in connection with sensitization to the hapten diphenylcyclopropenone (DPC). All receptors derive from a woman in her 40s with alopecia areata. Some clones in this sample may be carry-over from other donors' samples.

This clonotype was counted many times. This chain uses TRBV7-8 with TRBJ2-1; 8 nucleotides line up with TRBD1. Germline V lookup: CDR1 SGHVS, CDR2 FQNEAQ. CDR3 length: 16 residues. V lost 8 bases and J lost 3; bases outside the gene matches: 12. CDR3 region: CASGIQTGANYNEQFF. The CDR3 DNA sequence: TGTGCCAGCGGTATTCAGACAGGGGCGAACTACAATGAGCAGTTCTTC.

This clonotype was seen ten or more times. The chain uses TRBV6-4 and TRBJ2-3; D remains unclear. The germline gives CDR1 MRHNA, CDR2 SNTAGT. Trimming removed 4 bases from V and 1 base from J, with 15 bases in between. The CDR3 spans 16 residues. This CDR3 is CASSVTPLWGTDTQYF. CDR3 bases: TGTGCCAGCAGTGTAACTCCCCTCTGGGGCACAGATACGCAGTATTTT.

The sample holds many counts of this clonotype. The chain employs TRBV5-1 and TRBJ1-1; possibly TRBD1 for D (5 bases). CDR3 size: 12 residues. V was clipped by 2 bases and J by 6 bases, with 8 bases between them. Per germline, CDR1 SGHRS and CDR2 YFSETQ. The CDR3 coding sequence is TGCGCCAGCAGCTTCGCGGGGGCTGAAGCTTTCTTT. This codes for CASSFAGAEAFF.

This clonotype was counted at least ten times. This chain links TRBV6-5 with TRBJ1-6; D is perhaps TRBD1 (6 bases). CDR3 length: 16 amino acids. Trimming shortened V by 0 bases and J by 4 bases, and 10 bases separated the two germline ends. Germline V CDR1 and CDR2: MNHEY, SVGAGI. CDR3 residues: CASSYSSGQYNSPLHF. DNA of the CDR3: TGTGCCAGCAGTTACTCGTCAGGACAGTATAATTCACCCCTCCACTTT.

The CDR3 reads CASSVLLAGYTDTQYF. The CDR3 coding sequence is TGTGCCAGCAGTGTCCTACTAGCGGGGTACACAGATACGCAGTATTTT. V gene TRBV28 combines with J gene TRBJ2-3; 10 bases fit TRBD2. The CDR3 runs 16 residues. Trimming removed 5 bases from V and 2 bases from J; junction bases left unmatched: 7. Germline V lookup: CDR1 MDHEN, CDR2 SYDVKM.

This clonotype was seen ten or more times. This chain connects TRBV7-9 to TRBJ1-6; 9 bases map to TRBD1. Trimming removed 5 bases from V and 3 bases from J; junction bases left unmatched: 5. The CDR3 is made up of 16 amino acids. Germline V CDR1 and CDR2: SEHNR, FQNEAQ (reference sequence). The chain's CDR3 is CASSPDRGLYNSPLHF. CDR3 bases: TGTGCCAGCAGCCCGGACAGGGGCCTCTATAATTCACCCCTCCACTTT.

This clonotype was counted ten times or more. The rearrangement links TRBV20-1 to TRBJ1-2; D call uncertain. CDR1 is DFQATT, CDR2 SNEGSKA, per germline (reference sequence). Trimming took off 6 bases at V and 6 bases at J, with 11 bases between the two ends. This CDR3 comprises 11 residues. The CDR3 nucleotides read TGCAGTGCCGCCGTACAGAATGGCTACACCTTC. Translating it yields CSAAVQNGYTF.

This clonotype was counted ten times or more. The chain links TRBV7-9 to TRBJ2-6; 7 nucleotides line up with TRBD1. CDR1 and CDR2 from the germline V gene are SEHNR and FQNEAQ (reference sequence). CDR3 length equals 19 residues. J lost 4 bases, V lost 2 bases, and 14 bases had no gene match. The CDR3 DNA follows: TGTGCCAGCAGCTTACGTGAGGGGGCCAGGGAGTACGGGGCCAACGTCCTGACTTTC. Amino acid sequence: CASSLREGAREYGANVLTF.

This clonotype was picked up many times. The chain uses TRBV5-1 and TRBJ2-1, with 8 nucleotides matching TRBD2. V shed 0 bases and J 8 bases; nucleotides not matched to a gene: 7. Germline assignment: CDR1 SGHRS and CDR2 YFSETQ. The CDR3 length is 15 residues. This chain's CDR3 is CASSLELAGIYEQFF. For the CDR3, the DNA is TGCGCCAGCAGCTTGGAGCTAGCGGGTATCTATGAGCAGTTCTTC.

This clonotype was counted at least ten times. The CDR3 DNA reads as TGTGCCAGCAGCGGATGGAACACTGAAGCTTTCTTT. It is translated as CASSGWNTEAFF. V gene TRBV5-4 combines with J gene TRBJ1-1; D unclear. The V and J ends lost 4 bases and 1 base respectively, with 5 bases between them. The CDR3 totals 12 residues. Germline CDR1 SGHNT, CDR2 YYREEE (reference sequence).

This clonotype was picked up many times. This chain's CDR3 is CATSPALGTQYF. CDR3 in DNA: TGTGCCACCAGCCCTGCCCTGGGGACCCAGTACTTC. V gene TRBV15 combines with J gene TRBJ2-5; D is unclear. CDR1 and CDR2 from the germline V gene are LNHNV and YYDKDF (reference sequence). The CDR3 spans 12 residues. With 5 bases removed from V and 7 bases from J, the gap between germline ends came to 11 bases. Full variable domain (outside the CDR3, taken from reference TRBV15 and TRBJ2-5): DAMVIQNPRYQVTQFGKPVTLSCSQTLNHNVMYWYQQKSSQAPKLLFHYYDKDFNNEADTPDNFQSRRPNTSFCFLDIRSPGLGDTAMYLCATSPALGTQYFGPGTRLLVL.

This clonotype was seen at least ten times. The chain uses TRBV3-1 and TRBJ2-1, with 8 bases matching TRBD2. Germline trimming cut 4 bases from V and 6 bases from J; bases unmatched to any gene: 11. The CDR3 extends over 16 amino acids. CDR1 LGHDT and CDR2 YNNKEL come from the germline V gene (reference sequence). CDR3 protein: CASSLRPGLVFNEQFF. CDR3 bases: TGTGCCAGCAGCCTGCGTCCGGGACTAGTCTTCAATGAGCAGTTCTTC.

This clonotype was observed at least ten times. This chain uses TRBV10-3 with TRBJ2-5; D is unclear. The CDR3 consists of 13 residues. Per the germline V gene, CDR1 is ENHRY and CDR2 is SYGVKD. Trimming left V 10 bases short and J 5 bases short, with 17 bases between. Here the CDR3 reads CATGPSEWETQYF. The CDR3, as DNA: TGTGCCACCGGACCTTCGGAGTGGGAGACCCAGTACTTC.

This clonotype was seen repeatedly, ten times or more. The rearrangement joins TRBV6-5 to TRBJ2-2, with 8 bases matching TRBD1. After removal of 0 bases from V and 5 bases from J, the junction contained 5 bases not matched to a gene. This CDR3 is 16 amino acids long. Germline V gene data show CDR1 as MNHEY and CDR2 as SVGAGI. Here the CDR3 DNA reads TGTGCCAGCAGTTACTCCAGTTACAGGGGGACCGGGGAGCTGTTTTTT. This codes for CASSYSSYRGTGELFF.

The rearrangement links TRBV5-1 to TRBJ2-7, with D possibly being TRBD2 (5 bases). V was shortened by 0 bases and J by 2 bases, with 6 bases between the two germline ends. The CDR3 has 13 residues. Per germline, CDR1 SGHRS and CDR2 YFSETQ. The CDR3 bases are TGCGCCAGCAGCTTGGACGGGACCTACGAGCAGTACTTC. It codes for CASSLDGTYEQYF.

This clonotype has a handful of counts. In nucleotides, the CDR3 is TGTGCCAGCAGCTTAATAGGGGCGCAGCCCCAGCATTTT. It specifies CASSLIGAQPQHF. This chain links TRBV7-2 with TRBJ1-5; possibly TRBD1 for D (5 bases). V was trimmed by 2 bases and J by 7 bases, leaving 9 bases between them. In germline, CDR1 is SGHTA, CDR2 FQGNSA. This CDR3 contains 13 residues.

This clonotype was found many times. V usage is TRBV29-1 and J usage is TRBJ1-1; TRBD1 is a possible D gene (6 bases). Germline loops: CDR1 SQVTM, CDR2 ANQGSEA. Between the trimmed V and J ends, which lost 4 bases and 1 base, there was a span of 10 bases. The CDR3 sequence is 13 residues long. The CDR3: CSVVGTQNTEAFF. CDR3 sequence (DNA): TGCAGCGTTGTGGGGACACAGAACACTGAAGCTTTCTTT.

This clonotype was seen more than once but under ten times. The rearrangement links TRBV4-2 to TRBJ1-2; D ambiguous. The V gene's germline CDR1 is LGHNA and CDR2 YNFKEQ. The CDR3 consists of 12 residues. The ends were cut back, 3 bases at V and 8 bases at J, with 10 bases in the middle. The CDR3 DNA reads TGTGCCAGCAGCCACGACCGTGGAGGCTACACCTTC. Translating it yields CASSHDRGGYTF.

In its sample, this clonotype was seen many times. The gene calls are TRBV10-2 and TRBJ1-1; D perhaps matches TRBD1 (6 bases). V was clipped by 6 bases and J by 5 bases, with 13 bases between them. Germline lookup yields CDR1 WSHSY and CDR2 SAAADI. This CDR3 is built from 13 residues. The CDR3 reads CASRVGARTEAFF. CDR3 in DNA: TGCGCCAGCAGGGTGGGGGCGAGGACTGAAGCTTTCTTT.

This clonotype was recorded at least ten times. This chain links TRBV12-3 or TRBV12-4 with TRBJ1-1, with 7 bases identical to TRBD1. There are 18 residues in the CDR3. J gave up 3 bases and V 4 bases, and 17 bases lay outside the gene matches. The CDR3 DNA is TGTGCCAGCAGTTCATGGACAGGAGGGGGGATAGAGGACACTGAAGCTTTCTTT. It codes for CASSSWTGGGIEDTEAFF.

Many counts were recorded for this clonotype. The chain uses TRBV5-1 and TRBJ2-5; 7 nucleotides align to TRBD1. Germline assignment: CDR1 SGHRS and CDR2 YFSETQ. CDR3 length: 14 amino acids. V shed 0 bases and J 3 bases; nucleotides not matched to a gene: 2. CDR3 region: CASSLAGTEETQYF. The CDR3 nucleotides read TGCGCCAGCAGCTTGGCCGGGACAGAAGAGACCCAGTACTTC.

This chain connects TRBV28 to TRBJ1-2; D remains ambiguous. Germline V gene data show CDR1 as MDHEN and CDR2 as SYDVKM. The CDR3 covers 13 residues. Trimming cost V 6 bases and J 4 bases, with 12 bases left between them. The CDR3 region is CASRKAKIYGYTF. CDR3 in DNA: TGTGCCAGCAGAAAAGCCAAAATCTATGGCTACACCTTC.

The chain couples TRBV5-4 to TRBJ2-1; TRBD2 agrees at 11 bases. The CDR3 has 16 residues. J lost 2 bases, V lost 4 bases, and 5 bases had no gene match. Germline CDR1 is SGHNT and CDR2 is YYREEE (reference sequence). CDR3 region: CASSGSGGVPYNEQFF. The CDR3 nucleotides are TGTGCCAGCAGCGGTAGCGGGGGGGTGCCCTACAATGAGCAGTTCTTC.

This clonotype was seen repeatedly, ten times or more. The chain recombines TRBV11-1 with TRBJ1-1; no firm D call. The CDR3 covers 15 residues. Germline CDR1 reads SGHAT; CDR2 reads FQDESV (reference sequence). The V gene lost 3 bases and the J gene lost 1 base, with 12 bases spanning the gap. CDR3 in DNA: TGTGCCAGCAGCTTGGGAATTGGAGCGAACACTGAAGCTTTCTTT. Translated: CASSLGIGANTEAFF.

This clonotype was recorded at least ten times. The V gene is TRBV7-6, the J gene TRBJ2-5, with D possibly TRBD2 on 6 matching bases. V was trimmed by 5 bases and J by 3 bases, leaving 10 bases between them. CDR1 and CDR2 from the germline V gene are SGHVS and FNYEAQ. The CDR3 is 13 residues long. CDR3 bases: TGTGCCAGCAGCCTGGGACTGGAAGAGACCCAGTACTTC. This gives the protein CASSLGLEETQYF.